The entry below describes one T cell receptor (beta chain). Its antigen remains unidentified. The CDR3 consists of 17 residues. Germline V gene lookup returns CDR1 MGHDK and CDR2 SYGVNS. V gave up 5 bases and J gave up 1 base, with 21 bases separating them. This entry comes from a study of CD8+ T cells in alopecia areata. Study conclusions and caveats: Greater clonality was observed in lesional scalp samples, especially alopecia totalis/universalis, versus normal scalp.

Following extraction, RNA underwent reverse transcription to cDNA, which served as the sequencing template. Method: immunoSEQ multiplex PCR; TCRdb's copy keeps in-frame clones and lacks some. In the table there are tens of thousands of clones, over 65% of which are singletons. Alopecia areata patients provided lesional scalp punch biopsies and peripheral blood, both collected for the study. Sorted out of PBMCs were CD4+ T cells and CD8+ T cells. The chain links TRBV25-1 to TRBJ2-7, with D possibly matching TRBD2 (5 bases). The sample consisted of NKG2D-low CD8+ T cells sorted from blood. The TCR comes from a human donor with alopecia areata. The CDR3 coding sequence is TGTGCCAGCAGTCCTCGAGCTAGCTCTATGAAATCCTACGAGCAGTACTTC. Translation gives CASSPRASSMKSYEQYF.